The 30 T cell receptor beta chains in this list originate from one sample, sequenced in a study of shared clonotypes between healthy human individuals. Data came from immunoSEQ multiplex PCR; TCRdb stores just in-frame clones and leaves some out. The sample holds 400,000 to 600,000 clones, around 75% seen once. Sequencing was carried out using PBMCs. These receptors all stem from a woman aged 40 to 50 in good health. Some clones in this sample may be carry-over from other donors' samples.

CDR3 sequence: CASSADRGLKNPGELFF. In DNA, the CDR3 is TGTGCCAGCAGCGCGGACAGGGGATTGAAGAATCCCGGGGAGCTGTTTTTT. The rearrangement links TRBV9 to TRBJ2-2; 9 nucleotides line up with TRBD1. Germline V gene data show CDR1 as SGDLS and CDR2 as YYNGEE. The CDR3 is 17 residues long. V lost 3 bases to trimming and J lost 6 bases; unmatched junction nucleotides: 12.

For this clone: A junction boundary mismatches the germline segment, possibly from a read error. The rearrangement joins TRBV5-5 to TRBJ2-4; the match to TRBD2 covers 12 bases. Germline-derived CDR1 and CDR2 are SGHKS and YYEKEE (reference sequence). The CDR3 totals 16 residues. CDR3 amino acids: CASSLGLAGAQNIQYF. The CDR3 DNA reads as TGTGCCAGCAGCTTGGGACTAGCGGGAGCCCAAAACATTCAGTACTTC.

The rearrangement links TRBV5-1 to TRBJ2-1, with a tentative D call TRBD1 (6 bases). This CDR3 spans 19 amino acids. Per germline, CDR1 SGHRS and CDR2 YFSETQ. Trimming left V 5 bases short and J 0 bases short, with 24 bases between. For the CDR3, the DNA is TGCGCCAGCAGACCCCGCCTTGGTAAAACAGGGAGCTCCTACAATGAGCAGTTCTTC. It yields the protein CASRPRLGKTGSSYNEQFF.

The CDR3 DNA is TGTGCCAGCAGCTCCAATAGCGGGAGGGGAACCGGGGAGCTGTTTTTT. Amino acid sequence: CASSSNSGRGTGELFF. The chain is built from TRBV7-9 and TRBJ2-2, with TRBD2 identical over 11 bases. Trimming took 4 bases from V and 5 from J; bases not matched to a gene: 6. This CDR3 is built from 16 residues. Germline assignment: CDR1 SEHNR and CDR2 FQNEAQ (reference sequence).

This clone came up once. The chain employs TRBV27 and TRBJ1-2; tentative D call: TRBD1 (6 bases). The CDR3 spans 14 residues. From germline, CDR1 is MNHEY and CDR2 SMNVEV (reference sequence). V lost 3 bases and J lost 0, with 8 bases in between. CDR3: CASSLDRANYGYTF. DNA of the CDR3: TGTGCCAGCAGTTTGGACAGAGCTAACTATGGCTACACCTTC.

This clone has just a few counts. V usage is TRBV19 and J usage is TRBJ1-2; no clear D gene. Deletions cut 1 base from V and 1 base from J, with 10 bases between. This CDR3 has 15 residues. Germline V lookup: CDR1 LNHDA, CDR2 SQIVND (reference sequence). CDR3 sequence reads: CASSIAGFVNYGYTF. CDR3 nucleotide sequence: TGTGCCAGTAGTATAGCGGGGTTCGTTAACTATGGCTACACCTTC.

The genes are TRBV29-1 and TRBJ2-2; possible D gene TRBD2, 5 bases. The CDR3 is 15 amino acids. Germline V gene sequence: CDR1 SQVTM, CDR2 ANQGSEA. V lost 4 bases and J lost 0, with 12 bases in between. CDR3 residues: CSVGVTGTNTGELFF. CDR3 nucleotides: TGCAGCGTTGGGGTCACGGGAACGAACACCGGGGAGCTGTTTTTT.

The rearrangement links TRBV5-1 to TRBJ2-6; D is perhaps TRBD2 (5 bases). Germline CDR1 reads SGHRS; CDR2 reads YFSETQ. The CDR3 extends over 16 amino acids. Trimming took off 1 base at V and 3 bases at J, with 11 bases between the two ends. The CDR3 nucleotides read TGCGCCAGCAGCTTGTGGGGAGAGGTTGGGGCCAACGTCCTGACTTTC. This encodes CASSLWGEVGANVLTF. The entire variable domain, with the rest obtained from reference TRBV5-1 and TRBJ2-6, is as follows: KAGVTQTPRYLIKTRGQQVTLSCSPISGHRSVSWYQQTPGQGLQFLFEYFSETQRNKGNFPGRFSGRQFSNSRSEMNVSTLELGDSALYLCASSLWGEVGANVLTFGAGSRLTVL.

J is TRBJ2-1 and V is TRBV2; 9 bases align to TRBD2. J was trimmed by 9 bases and V by 4 bases; bases with no gene match: 7. The CDR3 is made up of 14 amino acids. Germline V gives CDR1 SNHLY, CDR2 FYNNEI. The CDR3 region is CASSGAGGPFEQFF. As DNA, the CDR3 is TGTGCCAGCAGTGGGGCGGGAGGGCCTTTTGAGCAGTTCTTC.

This clone has more than one count but fewer than ten. This sequence joins TRBV19 and TRBJ2-2; D may be TRBD1 (6 bases). This CDR3 is 13 amino acids long. Germline assignment: CDR1 LNHDA and CDR2 SQIVND (reference sequence). The V end lost 7 bases, the J end lost 5 bases, and 11 bases lay between the germline ends. CDR3 amino acids: CASNRERTGELFF. The CDR3 region has the DNA TGTGCCAGTAACAGGGAACGAACCGGGGAGCTGTTTTTT.

This clone was found a few times. The chain links TRBV7-2 to TRBJ2-7; 8 nucleotides align to TRBD2. V shed 3 bases and J 6 bases; nucleotides not matched to a gene: 1. The germline gives CDR1 SGHTA, CDR2 FQGNSA. The CDR3 has 12 amino acids. The CDR3 is CASSFTSGEQYF. CDR3 in DNA: TGTGCCAGCAGCTTTACTAGCGGCGAGCAGTACTTC.

The J gene is TRBJ2-7, the V gene TRBV28; D is unclear. Germline V lookup: CDR1 MDHEN, CDR2 SYDVKM. There are 14 residues in the CDR3. Trimming removed 6 bases at V and 4 bases at J, with 16 bases between. The CDR3 DNA follows: TGTGCCAGCAGCCCCCCATCGACACCTTACGAGCAGTACTTC. The encoded protein is CASSPPSTPYEQYF.

The chain joins TRBV4-1 to TRBJ2-5; TRBD2 might be the D (6 bases). Trimming removed 0 bases from V and 5 bases from J, with 13 bases in between. The CDR3 extends over 15 amino acids. Germline V gives CDR1 MGHRA, CDR2 YSYEKL. The CDR3 nucleotides read TGCGCCAGCAGCCAAGACGGGACTTATGTCGAGACCCAGTACTTC. Translated: CASSQDGTYVETQYF.

The chain is built from TRBV28 and TRBJ1-4; D may be TRBD1 (5 bases). The germline V and J ends were trimmed by 8 bases and 1 base, with 11 bases remaining between them. Looked up from germline, CDR1 is MDHEN and CDR2 is SYDVKM. CDR3 length: 14 amino acids. CDR3 coding DNA: TGTGCCAGCGGGGACGGGGTAACTAATGAAAAACTGTTTTTT. This gives the protein CASGDGVTNEKLFF.

This rearrangement joins TRBV30 to TRBJ1-3; D not resolved. This CDR3 spans 13 amino acids. The V gene lost 0 bases and the J gene lost 3 bases, with 6 bases spanning the gap. Germline V lookup: CDR1 GTSNPN, CDR2 SVGIG (reference sequence). The CDR3: CAWSVSHGNTIYF. In nucleotides, the CDR3 is TGTGCCTGGAGTGTGAGCCATGGAAACACCATATATTTT.

The rearrangement links TRBV28 to TRBJ1-6; D not certain. Germline V gene lookup returns CDR1 MDHEN and CDR2 SYDVKM. The CDR3 sequence is 13 residues long. Trimming took off 6 bases at V and 8 bases at J, with 11 bases between the two ends. The CDR3 spells CASRPIPHSPLHF. Written as DNA, the CDR3 is TGTGCCAGCAGACCAATCCCCCATTCACCCCTCCACTTT.

The CDR3 loop reads CASSFTSSTDTQYF. The CDR3 DNA sequence: TGTGCCAGCAGCTTCACTTCTAGCACAGATACGCAGTATTTT. The chain carries TRBV5-6 and TRBJ2-3; no definite D call. Germline V gives CDR1 SGHDT, CDR2 YYEEEE. The CDR3 runs to 14 residues. The V and J ends lost 2 bases and 0 bases respectively, with 7 bases between them.

V usage is TRBV5-4 and J usage is TRBJ2-2; TRBD1 matches at 8 bases. The CDR3 is made up of 15 amino acids. Per germline, CDR1 SGHNT and CDR2 YYREEE (reference sequence). V trimming: 4 bases; J trimming: 4 bases; junction bases outside the gene matches: 6. The CDR3 spells CASSKTGDFTGELFF. DNA of the CDR3: TGTGCCAGCAGCAAGACAGGGGACTTCACCGGGGAGCTGTTTTTT.

The gene calls are TRBV4-1 and TRBJ2-7; the match to TRBD2 covers 7 bases. Germline CDR1 MGHRA, CDR2 YSYEKL. This CDR3 has 16 residues. The J segment lost 2 bases and the V segment lost 0 bases, leaving 7 bases of the junction unmatched. The CDR3 sequence is CASSQDEAGNPYEQYF. CDR3 bases: TGCGCCAGCAGCCAAGATGAAGCGGGAAATCCCTACGAGCAGTACTTC.

The rearrangement links TRBV25-1 to TRBJ2-2; 8 bases align to TRBD1. J gave up 0 bases and V 10 bases, and 4 bases lay outside the gene matches. CDR1 is MGHDK and CDR2 is SYGVNS in the germline V gene. The CDR3 consists of 14 residues. Here the CDR3 reads CATGDRTNTGELFF. Here the CDR3 DNA reads TGTGCCACCGGGGACAGGACGAACACCGGGGAGCTGTTTTTT. Drawing the rest from reference TRBV25-1 and TRBJ2-2, the complete variable domain is EADIYQTPRYLVIGTGKKITLECSQTMGHDKMYWYQQDPGMELHLIHYSYGVNSTEKGDLSSESTVSRIRTEHFPLTLESARPSHTSQYLCATGDRTNTGELFFGEGSRLTVL.

The chain links TRBV6-1 to TRBJ1-2, with TRBD1 identical over 9 bases. Germline V CDR1 and CDR2: MNHNS, SASEGT. The junction had 10 bases not matched to a gene; V was cut back by 7 bases and J by 4 bases. The CDR3 is 15 amino acids. The CDR3, as DNA: TGTGCCAGCATCGACGGGACAGGGCTTAGCTATGGCTACACCTTC. Protein: CASIDGTGLSYGYTF.

V gene TRBV6-5 combines with J gene TRBJ2-1; 9 nucleotides align to TRBD1. Trimming took 0 bases from V and 4 from J; bases not matched to a gene: 4. This CDR3 comprises 16 residues. Germline V gene data show CDR1 as MNHEY and CDR2 as SVGAGI. In DNA, the CDR3 is TGTGCCAGCAGTTACTCGTTTGGACAGGGGTACAATGAGCAGTTCTTC. Translating gives CASSYSFGQGYNEQFF.

The rearrangement links TRBV18 to TRBJ2-7; 7 nucleotides agree with TRBD2. This CDR3 has 15 residues. V dropped 2 bases and J dropped 4; count of bases not matched to a gene: 8. The germline V gene encodes CDR1 KGHSH and CDR2 LQKENI. Here the CDR3 reads CASSPSVGGMYEQYF. The CDR3 nucleotides are TGTGCCAGCTCACCATCAGTGGGAGGGATGTACGAGCAGTACTTC.

Concerning this clone itself: A read error is likely here: a far larger clone is one base away. The rearrangement uses TRBV30 and TRBJ2-1, with a tentative D call TRBD2 (5 bases). The CDR3 covers 15 residues. The V and J ends lost 1 base and 7 bases respectively, with 17 bases between them. Germline lookup yields CDR1 GTSNPN and CDR2 SVGIG (reference sequence). CDR3: CAWSGTGGPQNEQFF. The DNA for the CDR3 is TGTGCCTGGAGTGGGACTGGCGGACCACAGAATGAGCAGTTCTTC.

This rearrangement joins TRBV7-3 to TRBJ2-2; D is possibly TRBD2 (6 bases). The germline CDR1 and CDR2 sequences are SGHTA and FQGTGA. The V end was cut by 2 bases, the J end by 4 bases, with 14 bases between. The CDR3 consists of 16 residues. CDR3 DNA sequence: TGTGCCAGCAGCTTATACGGGGGATCGGGCACCGGGGAGCTGTTTTTT. Protein sequence: CASSLYGGSGTGELFF.

This sequence joins TRBV11-1 and TRBJ2-7, with TRBD2 matching 11 bases. CDR3 length: 16 amino acids. Germline trimming cut 0 bases from V and 7 bases from J; bases unmatched to any gene: 8. CDR1 and CDR2 (germline): SGHAT, FQDESV (reference sequence). CDR3 residues: CASSLAQLAGVGEQYF. CDR3 coding DNA: TGTGCCAGCAGCTTAGCGCAACTAGCGGGAGTCGGAGAGCAGTACTTC.

The chain joins TRBV30 to TRBJ2-4; D remains unclear. The CDR3 runs to 12 residues. The germline gives CDR1 GTSNPN, CDR2 SVGIG (reference sequence). The V and J ends lost 2 bases and 7 bases respectively, with 9 bases between them. CDR3 sequence reads: CAWSTVMNIQYF. For the CDR3, the DNA is TGTGCCTGGAGTACCGTGATGAACATTCAGTACTTC.

The V gene is TRBV7-3, the J gene TRBJ2-1; a possible D gene is TRBD2 (5 bases). CDR3 size: 16 residues. The germline V and J ends were trimmed by 3 bases and 2 bases, with 14 bases remaining between them. Germline CDR1 reads SGHTA; CDR2 reads FQGTGA. In DNA form, the CDR3 reads TGTGCCAGCAGCTTGAGGGCGGCGGCAACCTACAATGAGCAGTTCTTC. The encoded protein is CASSLRAAATYNEQFF.

V gene TRBV9 combines with J gene TRBJ1-1; possible D gene TRBD1, 6 bases. The CDR3 runs to 13 residues. V lost 4 bases and J 5 bases, leaving 12 bases between the germline ends. The V gene's germline CDR1 is SGDLS and CDR2 YYNGEE. The CDR3 loop is CASSTRGLTEAFF. The CDR3 DNA is TGTGCCAGCAGCACGAGGGGGTTGACTGAAGCTTTCTTT.

The CDR3 spells CASSLALRGGSNEKLFF. CDR3 nucleotide sequence: TGTGCCAGCAGTTTGGCCCTCAGGGGCGGGAGCAATGAAAAACTGTTTTTT. This chain uses TRBV28 with TRBJ1-4; TRBD1 is a possible D gene (6 bases). CDR3 length equals 17 residues. The germline V gene encodes CDR1 MDHEN and CDR2 SYDVKM. V was cut by 3 bases and J by 5 bases, with 19 bases left in between.